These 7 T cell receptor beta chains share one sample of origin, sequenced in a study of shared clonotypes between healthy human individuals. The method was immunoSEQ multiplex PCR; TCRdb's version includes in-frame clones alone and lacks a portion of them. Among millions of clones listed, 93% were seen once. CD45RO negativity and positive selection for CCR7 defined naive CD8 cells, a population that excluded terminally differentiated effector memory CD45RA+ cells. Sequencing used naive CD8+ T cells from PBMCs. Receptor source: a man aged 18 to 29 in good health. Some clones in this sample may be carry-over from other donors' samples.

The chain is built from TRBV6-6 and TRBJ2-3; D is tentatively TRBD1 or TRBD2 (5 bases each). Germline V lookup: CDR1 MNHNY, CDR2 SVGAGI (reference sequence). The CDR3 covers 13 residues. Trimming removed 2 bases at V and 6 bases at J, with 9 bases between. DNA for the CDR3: TGTGCCAGCAGTTACCGGTGGGGGGATACGCAGTATTTT. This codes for CASSYRWGDTQYF.

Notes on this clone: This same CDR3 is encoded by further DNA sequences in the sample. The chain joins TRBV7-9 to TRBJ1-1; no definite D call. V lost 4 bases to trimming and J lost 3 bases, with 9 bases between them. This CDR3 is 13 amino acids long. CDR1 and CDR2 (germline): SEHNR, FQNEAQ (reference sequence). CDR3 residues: CASSSTWDTEAFF. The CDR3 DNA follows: TGTGCCAGCAGCTCAACGTGGGACACTGAAGCTTTCTTT.

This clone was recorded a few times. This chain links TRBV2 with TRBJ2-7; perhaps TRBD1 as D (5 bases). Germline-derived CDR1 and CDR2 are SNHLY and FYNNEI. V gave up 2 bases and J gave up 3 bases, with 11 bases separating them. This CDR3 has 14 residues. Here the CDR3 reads CASSESARGYEQYF. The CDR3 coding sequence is TGTGCCAGCAGTGAATCGGCTAGGGGCTACGAGCAGTACTTC.

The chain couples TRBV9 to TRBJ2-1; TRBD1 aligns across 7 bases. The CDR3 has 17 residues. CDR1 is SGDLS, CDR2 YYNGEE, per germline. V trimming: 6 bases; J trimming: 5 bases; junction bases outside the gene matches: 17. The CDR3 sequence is CASTGSPTRDSHNEQFF. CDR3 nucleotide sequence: TGTGCCAGCACCGGGTCCCCCACCCGGGACAGCCACAATGAGCAGTTCTTC.

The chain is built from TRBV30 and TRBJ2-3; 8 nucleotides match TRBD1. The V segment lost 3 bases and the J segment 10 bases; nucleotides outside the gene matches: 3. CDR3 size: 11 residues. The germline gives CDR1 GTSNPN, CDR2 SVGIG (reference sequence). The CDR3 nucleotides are TGTGCCTGGAGGACAGGGGCGGCGCAGTATTTT. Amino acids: CAWRTGAAQYF.

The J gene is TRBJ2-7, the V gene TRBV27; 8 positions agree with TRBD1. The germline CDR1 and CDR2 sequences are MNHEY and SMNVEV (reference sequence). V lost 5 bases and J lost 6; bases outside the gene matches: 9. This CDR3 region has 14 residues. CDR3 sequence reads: CASSQRDRFGEQYF. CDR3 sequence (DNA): TGTGCCAGCAGTCAAAGGGACAGGTTCGGCGAGCAGTACTTC.

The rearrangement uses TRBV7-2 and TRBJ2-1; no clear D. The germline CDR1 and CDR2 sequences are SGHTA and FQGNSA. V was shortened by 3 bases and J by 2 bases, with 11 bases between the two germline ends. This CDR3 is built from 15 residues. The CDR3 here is CASSFMGGPYNEQFF. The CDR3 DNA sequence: TGTGCCAGCAGCTTCATGGGCGGTCCCTACAATGAGCAGTTCTTC. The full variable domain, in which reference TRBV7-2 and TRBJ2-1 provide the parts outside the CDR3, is GAGVSQSPSNKVTEKGKDVELRCDPISGHTALYWYRQSLGQGLEFLIYFQGNSAPDKSGLPSDRFSAERTGGSVSTLTIQRTQQEDSAVYLCASSFMGGPYNEQFFGPGTRLTVL.